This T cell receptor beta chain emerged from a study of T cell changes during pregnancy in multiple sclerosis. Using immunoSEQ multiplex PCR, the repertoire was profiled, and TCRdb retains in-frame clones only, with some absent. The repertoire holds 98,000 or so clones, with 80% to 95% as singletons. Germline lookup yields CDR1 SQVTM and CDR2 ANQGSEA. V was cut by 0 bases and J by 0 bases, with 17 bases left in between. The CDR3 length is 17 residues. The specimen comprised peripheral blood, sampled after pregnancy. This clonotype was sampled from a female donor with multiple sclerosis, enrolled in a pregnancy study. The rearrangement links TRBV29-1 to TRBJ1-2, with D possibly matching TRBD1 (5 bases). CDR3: CSVEDTKGGATNYGYTF. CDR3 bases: TGCAGCGTTGAAGACACCAAAGGTGGGGCTACTAACTATGGCTACACCTTC.